What follows describes a single TCR beta chain. Antigen specificity is unknown. The sample is drawn from a study of immune cell composition in non-small cell lung cancer. Normal lung was taken at the farthest possible site, at least 3 cm from tumour. The data were produced by immunoSEQ multiplex PCR, yet TCRdb's version contains in-frame clones alone and is incomplete. The sample shows some 9,000 clones, under 70% of them seen only once. Study-wide points: Dominant in vivo tumour-associated clones were not shown to share tumour-reactive sequences. Adenocarcinomas with higher top tumour-associated clone frequency had more reactive TILs.

V was cut by 2 bases and J by 0 bases, with 11 bases left in between. Germline CDR1 is MNHNS and CDR2 is SASEGT. This CDR3 region has 16 residues. Sequencing was done on a sample of non-adjacent lung tissue. V usage is TRBV6-1 and J usage is TRBJ1-5; D is unresolved. The clonotype comes from a human donor with non-small cell lung cancer. CDR3 bases: TGTGCCAGCAGTGAACATCTAGGTTATAGCAATCAGCCCCAGCATTTT. It is translated as CASSEHLGYSNQPQHF.